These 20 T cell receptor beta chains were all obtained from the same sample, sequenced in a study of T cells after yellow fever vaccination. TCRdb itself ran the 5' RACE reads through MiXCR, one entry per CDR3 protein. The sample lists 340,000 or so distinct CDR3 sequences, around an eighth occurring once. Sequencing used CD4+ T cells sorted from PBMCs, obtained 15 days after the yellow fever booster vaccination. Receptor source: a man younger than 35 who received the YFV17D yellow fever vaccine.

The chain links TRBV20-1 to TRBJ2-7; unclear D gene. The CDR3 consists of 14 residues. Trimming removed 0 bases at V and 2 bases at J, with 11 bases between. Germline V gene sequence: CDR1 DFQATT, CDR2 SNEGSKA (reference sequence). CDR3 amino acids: CSARDPRAAYEQYF. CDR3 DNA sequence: TGCAGTGCTAGAGATCCTCGGGCCGCCTACGAGCAGTACTTC.

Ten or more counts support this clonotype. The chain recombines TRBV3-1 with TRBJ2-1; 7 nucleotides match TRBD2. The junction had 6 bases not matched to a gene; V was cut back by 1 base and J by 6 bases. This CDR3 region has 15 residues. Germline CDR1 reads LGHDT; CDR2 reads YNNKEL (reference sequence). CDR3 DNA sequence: TGTGCCAGCAGCCAAGTCCTAGCGGCGCGCAATGAGCAGTTCTTC. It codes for CASSQVLAARNEQFF.

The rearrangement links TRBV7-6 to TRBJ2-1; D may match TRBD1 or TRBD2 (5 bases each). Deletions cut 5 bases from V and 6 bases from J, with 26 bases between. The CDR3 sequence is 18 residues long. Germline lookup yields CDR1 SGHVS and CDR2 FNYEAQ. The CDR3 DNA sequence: TGTGCCAGCAGCCCCAATCCACCTTCGGGGCTGGGGGTCAATGAGCAGTTCTTC. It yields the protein CASSPNPPSGLGVNEQFF.

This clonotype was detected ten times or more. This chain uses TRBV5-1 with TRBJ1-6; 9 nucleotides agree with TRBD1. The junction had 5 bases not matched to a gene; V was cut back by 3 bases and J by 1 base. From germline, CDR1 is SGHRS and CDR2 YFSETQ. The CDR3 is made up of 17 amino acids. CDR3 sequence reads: CASSWGQGGSYNSPLHF. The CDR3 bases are TGCGCCAGCAGCTGGGGACAGGGAGGATCCTATAATTCACCCCTCCACTTT.

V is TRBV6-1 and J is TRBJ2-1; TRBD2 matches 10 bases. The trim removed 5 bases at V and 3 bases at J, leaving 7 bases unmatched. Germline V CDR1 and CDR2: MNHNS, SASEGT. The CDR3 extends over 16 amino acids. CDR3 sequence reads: CASSQERGGLYNEQFF. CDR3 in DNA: TGTGCCAGCAGTCAAGAGCGGGGGGGCCTCTACAATGAGCAGTTCTTC.

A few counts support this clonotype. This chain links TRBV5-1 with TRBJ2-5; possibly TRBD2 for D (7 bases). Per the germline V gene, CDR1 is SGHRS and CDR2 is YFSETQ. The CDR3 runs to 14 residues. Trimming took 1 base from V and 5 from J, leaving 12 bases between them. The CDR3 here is CASSLSGGDETQYF. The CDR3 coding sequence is TGCGCCAGCAGCTTGTCGGGGGGCGATGAGACCCAGTACTTC.

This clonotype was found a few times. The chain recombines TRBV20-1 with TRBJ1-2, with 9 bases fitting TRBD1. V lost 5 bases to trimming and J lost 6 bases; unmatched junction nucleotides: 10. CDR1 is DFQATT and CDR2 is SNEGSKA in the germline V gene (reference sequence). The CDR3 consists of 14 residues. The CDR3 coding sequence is TGCAGTGCTCCAATGCTTACAGGGGGCGATGGCTACACCTTC. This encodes CSAPMLTGGDGYTF.

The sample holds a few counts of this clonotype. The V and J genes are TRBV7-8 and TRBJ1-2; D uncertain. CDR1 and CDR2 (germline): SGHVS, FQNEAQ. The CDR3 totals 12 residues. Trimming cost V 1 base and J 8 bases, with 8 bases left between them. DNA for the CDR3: TGTGCCAGCAGCTTAGACGGCGGGGGCTACACCTTC. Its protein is CASSLDGGGYTF.

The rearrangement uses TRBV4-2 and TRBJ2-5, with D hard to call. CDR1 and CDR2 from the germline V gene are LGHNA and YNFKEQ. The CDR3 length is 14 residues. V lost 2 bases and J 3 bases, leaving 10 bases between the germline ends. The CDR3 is CASSQIPTEETQYF. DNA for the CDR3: TGTGCCAGCAGCCAAATCCCGACTGAAGAGACCCAGTACTTC.

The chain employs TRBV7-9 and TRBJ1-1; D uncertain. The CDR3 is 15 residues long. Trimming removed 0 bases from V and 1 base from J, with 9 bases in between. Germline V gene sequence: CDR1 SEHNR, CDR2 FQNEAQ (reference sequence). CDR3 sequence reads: CASSLAGQRNTEAFF. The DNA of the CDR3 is TGTGCCAGCAGCTTAGCAGGGCAGAGGAACACTGAAGCTTTCTTT.

This CDR3 reads CASSHPMGGGSSTDTQYF. The DNA of the CDR3 is TGTGCCAGCAGCCACCCTATGGGGGGGGGGAGTAGCACAGATACGCAGTATTTT. J is TRBJ2-3 and V is TRBV3-1; TRBD2 aligns across 7 bases. V lost 3 bases, J lost 0 bases, and 12 bases stayed unmatched. From germline, CDR1 is LGHDT and CDR2 YNNKEL (reference sequence). CDR3 size: 18 residues.

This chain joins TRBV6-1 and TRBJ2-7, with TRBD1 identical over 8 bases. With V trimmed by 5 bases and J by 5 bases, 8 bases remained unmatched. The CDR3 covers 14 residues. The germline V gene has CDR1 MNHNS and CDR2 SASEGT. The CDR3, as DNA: TGTGCCAGCAGTCCAGGACAGGGTGTCGACGAGCAGTACTTC. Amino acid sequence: CASSPGQGVDEQYF.

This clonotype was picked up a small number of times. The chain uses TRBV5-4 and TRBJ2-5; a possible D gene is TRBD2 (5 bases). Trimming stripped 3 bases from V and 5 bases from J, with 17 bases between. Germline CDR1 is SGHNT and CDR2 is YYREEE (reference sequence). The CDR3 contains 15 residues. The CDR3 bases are TGTGCCAGCAGCTCGCCTACCGGGGTTGGTGAGACCCAGTACTTC. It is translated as CASSSPTGVGETQYF. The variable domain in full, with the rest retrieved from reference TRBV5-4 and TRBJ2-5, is ETGVTQSPTHLIKTRGQQVTLRCSSQSGHNTVSWYQQALGQGPQFIFQYYREEENGRGNFPPRFSGLQFPNYSSELNVNALELDDSALYLCASSSPTGVGETQYFGPGTRLLVL.

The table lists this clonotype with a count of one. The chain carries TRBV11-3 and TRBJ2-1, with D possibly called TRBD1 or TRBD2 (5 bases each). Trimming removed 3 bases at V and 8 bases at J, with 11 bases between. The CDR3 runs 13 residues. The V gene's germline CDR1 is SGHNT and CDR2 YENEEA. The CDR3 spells CASSLWGNDEQFF. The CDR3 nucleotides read TGTGCCAGCAGCTTGTGGGGGAACGATGAGCAGTTCTTC.

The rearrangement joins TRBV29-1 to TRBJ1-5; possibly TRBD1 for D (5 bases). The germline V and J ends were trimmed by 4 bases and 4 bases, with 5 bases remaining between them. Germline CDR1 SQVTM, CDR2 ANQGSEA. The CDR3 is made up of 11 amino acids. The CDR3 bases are TGCAGCGTTGGGGGGAATCAGCCCCAGCATTTT. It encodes CSVGGNQPQHF. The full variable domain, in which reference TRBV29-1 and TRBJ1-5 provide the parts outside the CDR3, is SAVISQKPSRDICQRGTSLTIQCQVDSQVTMMFWYRQQPGQSLTLIATANQGSEATYESGFVIDKFPISRPNLTFSTLTVSNMSPEDSSIYLCSVGGNQPQHFGDGTRLSIL.

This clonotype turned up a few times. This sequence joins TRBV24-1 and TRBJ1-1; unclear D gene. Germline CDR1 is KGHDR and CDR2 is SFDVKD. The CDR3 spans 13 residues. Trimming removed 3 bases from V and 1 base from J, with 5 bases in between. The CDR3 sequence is CATSDAGNTEAFF. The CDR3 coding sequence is TGTGCCACCAGTGATGCAGGGAACACTGAAGCTTTCTTT.

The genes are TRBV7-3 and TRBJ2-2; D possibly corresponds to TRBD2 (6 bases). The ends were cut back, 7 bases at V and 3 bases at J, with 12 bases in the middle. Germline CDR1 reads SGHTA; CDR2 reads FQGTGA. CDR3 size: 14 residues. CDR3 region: CASTPRGYTGELFF. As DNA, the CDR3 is TGTGCCAGCACCCCCCGGGGGTACACCGGGGAGCTGTTTTTT.

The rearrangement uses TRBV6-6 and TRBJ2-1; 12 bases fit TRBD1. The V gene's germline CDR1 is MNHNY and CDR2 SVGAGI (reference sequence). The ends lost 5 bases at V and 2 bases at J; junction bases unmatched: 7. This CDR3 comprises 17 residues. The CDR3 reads CASSTRDRGLPYNEQFF. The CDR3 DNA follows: TGTGCCAGCAGTACCCGGGACAGGGGGCTCCCCTACAATGAGCAGTTCTTC.

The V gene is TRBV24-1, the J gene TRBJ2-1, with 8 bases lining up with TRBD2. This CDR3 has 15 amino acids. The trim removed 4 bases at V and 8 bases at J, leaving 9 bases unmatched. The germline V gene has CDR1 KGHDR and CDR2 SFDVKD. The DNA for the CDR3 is TGTGCCACCAGTGACGGGAGGGCTGGTCTAGATGAGCAGTTCTTC. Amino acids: CATSDGRAGLDEQFF.

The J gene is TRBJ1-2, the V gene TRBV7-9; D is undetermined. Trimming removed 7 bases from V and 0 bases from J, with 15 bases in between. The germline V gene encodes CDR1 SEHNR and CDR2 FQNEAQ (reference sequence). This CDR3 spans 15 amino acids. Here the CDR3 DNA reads TGTGCCAGCACCCTGGACGCGGGCCCTAACTATGGCTACACCTTC. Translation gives CASTLDAGPNYGYTF.